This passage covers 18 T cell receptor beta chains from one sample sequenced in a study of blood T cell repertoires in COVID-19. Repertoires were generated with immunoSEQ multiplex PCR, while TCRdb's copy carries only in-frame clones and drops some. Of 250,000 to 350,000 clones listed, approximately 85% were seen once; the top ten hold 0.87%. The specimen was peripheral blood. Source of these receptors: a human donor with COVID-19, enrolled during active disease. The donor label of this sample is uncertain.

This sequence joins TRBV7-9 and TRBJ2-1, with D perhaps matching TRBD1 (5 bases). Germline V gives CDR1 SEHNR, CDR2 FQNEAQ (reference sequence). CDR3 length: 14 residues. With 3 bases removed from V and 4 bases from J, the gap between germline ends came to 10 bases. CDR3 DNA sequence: TGTGCCAGCAGCTTGTCGTCAGGGTACAATGAGCAGTTCTTC. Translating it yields CASSLSSGYNEQFF.

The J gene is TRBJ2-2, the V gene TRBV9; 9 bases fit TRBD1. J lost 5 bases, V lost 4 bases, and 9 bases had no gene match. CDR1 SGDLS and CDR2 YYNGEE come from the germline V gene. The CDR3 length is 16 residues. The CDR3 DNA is TGTGCCAGCAGCCCGACAGGGGGTAGAAGGACCGGGGAGCTGTTTTTT. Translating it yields CASSPTGGRRTGELFF.

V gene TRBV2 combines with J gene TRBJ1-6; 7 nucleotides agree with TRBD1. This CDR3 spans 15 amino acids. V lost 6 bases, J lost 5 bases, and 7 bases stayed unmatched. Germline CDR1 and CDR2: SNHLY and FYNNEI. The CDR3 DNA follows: TGTGCCAGCAGGGTTATGGGACAGAATAATTCACCCCTCCACTTT. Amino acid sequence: CASRVMGQNNSPLHF.

The CDR3 DNA sequence: TGTGCCAGCAGCCAGGGGGGAGAACTTTGGGAGACCCAGTACTTC. Its translation: CASSQGGELWETQYF. The genes are TRBV11-3 and TRBJ2-5, with D possibly being TRBD1 (7 bases). Germline assignment: CDR1 SGHNT and CDR2 YENEEA. V was trimmed by 5 bases and J by 5 bases, leaving 18 bases between them. The CDR3 contains 15 residues. Complete variable domain (other parts from reference TRBV11-3 and TRBJ2-5): EAGVVQSPRYKIIEKKQPVAFWCNPISGHNTLYWYLQNLGQGPELLIRYENEEAVDDSQLPKDRFSAERLKGVDSTLKIQPAELGDSAVYLCASSQGGELWETQYFGPGTRLLVL.

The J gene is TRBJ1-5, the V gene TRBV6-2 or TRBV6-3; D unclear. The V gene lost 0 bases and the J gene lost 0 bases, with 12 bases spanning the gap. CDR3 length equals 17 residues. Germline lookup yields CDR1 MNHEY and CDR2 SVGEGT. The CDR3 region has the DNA TGTGCCAGCAGTTACTCCCGCACGGGGATTAGCAATCAGCCCCAGCATTTT. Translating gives CASSYSRTGISNQPQHF.

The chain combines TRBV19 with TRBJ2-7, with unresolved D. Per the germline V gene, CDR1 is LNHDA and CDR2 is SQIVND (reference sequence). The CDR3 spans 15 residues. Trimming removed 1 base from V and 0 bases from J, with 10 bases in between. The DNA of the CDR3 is TGTGCCAGTAGTATAGGCCCGTCGAGCTCCTACGAGCAGTACTTC. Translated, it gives CASSIGPSSSYEQYF.

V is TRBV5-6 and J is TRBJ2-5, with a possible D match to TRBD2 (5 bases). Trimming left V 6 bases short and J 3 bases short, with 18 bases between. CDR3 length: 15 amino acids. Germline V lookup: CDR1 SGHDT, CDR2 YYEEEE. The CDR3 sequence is CASNEGVVREETQYF. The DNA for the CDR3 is TGTGCCAGCAATGAGGGCGTGGTTCGAGAAGAGACCCAGTACTTC.

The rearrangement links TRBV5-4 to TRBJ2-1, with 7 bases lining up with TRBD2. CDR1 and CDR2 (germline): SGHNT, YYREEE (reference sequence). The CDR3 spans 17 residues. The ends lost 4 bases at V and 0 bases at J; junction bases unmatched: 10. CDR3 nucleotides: TGTGCCAGCAGCAACGGACTAGTGGGGGTCTCCTACAATGAGCAGTTCTTC. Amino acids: CASSNGLVGVSYNEQFF.

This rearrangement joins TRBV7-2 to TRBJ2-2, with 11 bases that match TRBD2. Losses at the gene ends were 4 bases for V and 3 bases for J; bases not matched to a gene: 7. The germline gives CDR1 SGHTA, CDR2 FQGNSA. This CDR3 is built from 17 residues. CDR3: CASSSRTSGWDTGELFF. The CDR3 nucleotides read TGTGCCAGCAGCTCAAGGACTAGCGGGTGGGACACCGGGGAGCTGTTTTTT. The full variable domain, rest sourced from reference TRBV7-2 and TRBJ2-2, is GAGVSQSPSNKVTEKGKDVELRCDPISGHTALYWYRQSLGQGLEFLIYFQGNSAPDKSGLPSDRFSAERTGGSVSTLTIQRTQQEDSAVYLCASSSRTSGWDTGELFFGEGSRLTVL.

The CDR3 here is CASSQTLWGVEQYF. DNA of the CDR3: TGTGCCAGCAGCCAAACATTGTGGGGGGTCGAGCAGTACTTC. The J gene is TRBJ2-7, the V gene TRBV3-1 (or the pseudogene TRBV3-2), with D perhaps matching TRBD2 (6 bases). The V end was cut by 2 bases, the J end by 6 bases, with 14 bases between. In germline, CDR1 is LGHDT, CDR2 YNNKEL (reference sequence). This CDR3 has 14 residues.

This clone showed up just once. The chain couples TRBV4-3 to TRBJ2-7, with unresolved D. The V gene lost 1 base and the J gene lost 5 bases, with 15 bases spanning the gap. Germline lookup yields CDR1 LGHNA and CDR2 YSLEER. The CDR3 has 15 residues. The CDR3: CASSQGASSQDEQYF. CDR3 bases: TGCGCCAGCAGCCAAGGGGCGTCATCCCAAGACGAGCAGTACTTC.

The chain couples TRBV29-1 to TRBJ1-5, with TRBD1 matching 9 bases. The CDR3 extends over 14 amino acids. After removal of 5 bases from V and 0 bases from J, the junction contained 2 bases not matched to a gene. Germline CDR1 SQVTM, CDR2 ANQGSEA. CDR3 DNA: TGCAGCGTTTCGACAGGGGGTAGCAATCAGCCCCAGCATTTT. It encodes CSVSTGGSNQPQHF.

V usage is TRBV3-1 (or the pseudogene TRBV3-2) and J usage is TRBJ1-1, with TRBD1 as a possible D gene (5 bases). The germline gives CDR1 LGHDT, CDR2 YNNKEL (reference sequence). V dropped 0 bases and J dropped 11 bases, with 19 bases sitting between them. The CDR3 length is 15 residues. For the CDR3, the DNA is TGTGCCAGCAGCCAAGACTCGGGACCCGGGGGGTGGGCTTTCTTT. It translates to CASSQDSGPGGWAFF.

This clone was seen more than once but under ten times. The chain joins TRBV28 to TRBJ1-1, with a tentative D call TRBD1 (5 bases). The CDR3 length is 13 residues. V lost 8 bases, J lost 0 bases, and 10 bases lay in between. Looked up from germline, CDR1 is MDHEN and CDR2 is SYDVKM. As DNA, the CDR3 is TGTGCCAGCCCGGGACTGCTGAACACTGAAGCTTTCTTT. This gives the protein CASPGLLNTEAFF.

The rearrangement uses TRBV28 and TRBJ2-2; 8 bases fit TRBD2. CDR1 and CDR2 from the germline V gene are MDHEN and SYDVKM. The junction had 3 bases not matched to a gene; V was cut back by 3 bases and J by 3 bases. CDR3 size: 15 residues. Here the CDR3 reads CASSLPSGYTGELFF. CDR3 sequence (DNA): TGTGCCAGCAGTTTGCCTAGCGGGTACACCGGGGAGCTGTTTTTT. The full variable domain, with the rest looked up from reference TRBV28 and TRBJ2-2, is DVKVTQSSRYLVKRTGEKVFLECVQDMDHENMFWYRQDPGLGLRLIYFSYDVKMKEKGDIPEGYSVSREKKERFSLILESASTNQTSMYLCASSLPSGYTGELFFGEGSRLTVL.

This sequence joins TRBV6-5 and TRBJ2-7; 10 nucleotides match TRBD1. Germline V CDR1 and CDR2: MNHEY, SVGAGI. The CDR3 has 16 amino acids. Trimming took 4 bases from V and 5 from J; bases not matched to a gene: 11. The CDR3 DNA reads TGTGCCAGCAGTTCCCACAGGACAGGGGGAACGAACGAGCAGTACTTC. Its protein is CASSSHRTGGTNEQYF.

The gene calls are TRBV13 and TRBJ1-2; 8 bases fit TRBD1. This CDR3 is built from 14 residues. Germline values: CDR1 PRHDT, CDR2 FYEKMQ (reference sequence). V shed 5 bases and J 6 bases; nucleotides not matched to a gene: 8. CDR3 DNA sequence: TGTGCCAGCAGCCCTTCGGACAGGGTAGATGGCTACACCTTC. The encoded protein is CASSPSDRVDGYTF.

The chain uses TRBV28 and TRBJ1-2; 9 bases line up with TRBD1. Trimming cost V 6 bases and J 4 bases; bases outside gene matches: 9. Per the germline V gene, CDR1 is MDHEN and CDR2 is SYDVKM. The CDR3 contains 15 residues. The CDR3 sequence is CASSSPGTGTYGYTF. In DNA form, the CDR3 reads TGTGCCAGCAGCTCCCCCGGGACAGGGACCTATGGCTACACCTTC.